What follows are 19 T cell receptor beta chains derived from one specimen sequenced in a study of radiotherapy plus CTLA-4 blockade in lung cancer. The protocol was immunoSEQ multiplex PCR, while the TCRdb copy is restricted to in-frame clones and leaves out a portion. The sample lists roughly 100,000 clones, approximately 87% occurring once. Source: peripheral blood, taken from a patient treated with radiotherapy plus ipilimumab. These receptors originate from a human donor with non-small cell lung cancer that progressed on radiotherapy plus ipilimumab. Some clones in this sample may be carry-over from other donors' samples.

This clone came up once. This rearrangement joins TRBV19 to TRBJ2-1; 9 bases agree with TRBD2. V was pared by 1 base and J by 16 bases, with 8 bases of the junction left unmatched. The CDR3 has 13 amino acids. Germline values: CDR1 LNHDA, CDR2 SQIVND (reference sequence). The CDR3 loop reads CASSIVPLAGFFF. The DNA of the CDR3 is TGTGCCAGTAGTATAGTTCCCCTAGCGGGGTTTTTCTTC.

This rearrangement joins TRBV10-3 to TRBJ2-1; 7 bases agree with TRBD1. The V gene end was trimmed by 3 bases and the J gene end by 12 bases; junction bases not matched to a gene: 5. The CDR3 covers 12 residues. Germline-derived CDR1 and CDR2 are ENHRY and SYGVKD. The CDR3 reads CAISDTGVGQFF. The CDR3 nucleotides are TGTGCCATCAGTGATACAGGGGTTGGGCAGTTCTTC.

The J gene is TRBJ2-7, the V gene TRBV11-3; weak D call: TRBD2 (6 bases). This CDR3 has 13 residues. Trimming cost V 8 bases and J 6 bases, with 17 bases left between them. Germline V gene lookup returns CDR1 SGHNT and CDR2 YENEEA. The CDR3 spells CASDRGGRGEQYF. The CDR3, as DNA: TGTGCCAGCGATAGGGGAGGACGGGGCGAGCAGTACTTC. Drawing the rest from reference TRBV11-3 and TRBJ2-7, the complete variable domain is EAGVVQSPRYKIIEKKQPVAFWCNPISGHNTLYWYLQNLGQGPELLIRYENEEAVDDSQLPKDRFSAERLKGVDSTLKIQPAELGDSAVYLCASDRGGRGEQYFGPGTRLTVT.

The chain uses TRBV19 and TRBJ2-3; D is perhaps TRBD1 or TRBD2 (5 bases each). CDR1 and CDR2 from the germline V gene are LNHDA and SQIVND (reference sequence). Trimming stripped 7 bases from V and 2 bases from J, with 13 bases between. This CDR3 region has 14 residues. The CDR3 region has the DNA TGTGCCAGTAATTTGGGGGTCTACACAGATACGCAGTATTTT. Protein: CASNLGVYTDTQYF.

V gene TRBV27 combines with J gene TRBJ2-2; D gene uncertain. The germline V gene encodes CDR1 MNHEY and CDR2 SMNVEV (reference sequence). The CDR3 runs to 12 residues. Trimming took off 3 bases at V and 2 bases at J, with 1 base between the two ends. The CDR3 here is CASSFNTGELFF. The CDR3 bases are TGTGCCAGCAGTTTCAACACCGGGGAGCTGTTTTTT.

The rearrangement joins TRBV19 to TRBJ2-3, with 7 bases that match TRBD1. V gave up 4 bases and J gave up 6 bases; unmatched junction bases: 10. From germline, CDR1 is LNHDA and CDR2 SQIVND (reference sequence). The CDR3 totals 15 residues. DNA of the CDR3: TGTGCCAGTAGTAACCCACAGGGGCCAGGGGATACGCAGTATTTT. Translating it yields CASSNPQGPGDTQYF.

The V gene is TRBV7-3, the J gene TRBJ2-4; maybe TRBD1 (6 bases). The CDR3 contains 15 residues. V was shortened by 2 bases and J by 6 bases, with 14 bases between the two germline ends. Germline values: CDR1 SGHTA, CDR2 FQGTGA. The CDR3 loop reads CASSLDAGTRNIQYF. In DNA form, the CDR3 reads TGTGCCAGCAGCTTAGATGCCGGGACACGAAACATTCAGTACTTC.

The V and J genes are TRBV20-1 and TRBJ2-1, with D perhaps matching TRBD2 (6 bases). The V gene's germline CDR1 is DFQATT and CDR2 SNEGSKA (reference sequence). V was cut by 6 bases and J by 9 bases, with 12 bases left in between. The CDR3 has 11 residues. CDR3 loop: CSAEGRPEQFF. The CDR3 DNA follows: TGCAGTGCGGAGGGACGACCTGAGCAGTTCTTC.

This sequence joins TRBV7-2 and TRBJ2-1; 9 bases line up with TRBD1. CDR1 and CDR2 from the germline V gene are SGHTA and FQGNSA. Trimming at V came to 6 bases and at J to 2 bases, leaving 5 bases not matched to a gene. The CDR3 has 15 residues. As DNA, the CDR3 is TGTGCCAGCAGTCCAGACAGGGGGGCCTACAATGAGCAGTTCTTC. Protein sequence: CASSPDRGAYNEQFF. Full variable domain (missing parts from reference TRBV7-2 and TRBJ2-1): GAGVSQSPSNKVTEKGKDVELRCDPISGHTALYWYRQSLGQGLEFLIYFQGNSAPDKSGLPSDRFSAERTGGSVSTLTIQRTQQEDSAVYLCASSPDRGAYNEQFFGPGTRLTVL.

The rearrangement links TRBV6-1 to TRBJ1-2; D uncertain. CDR1 MNHNS and CDR2 SASEGT come from the germline V gene. The CDR3 spans 12 residues. Trimming removed 3 bases at V and 1 base at J, with 3 bases between. CDR3 in DNA: TGTGCCAGCAGTGAGGGTAACTATGGCTACACCTTC. This gives the protein CASSEGNYGYTF.

In its sample, this clone was seen once. This same CDR3 is encoded by further DNA sequences in the sample. J is TRBJ2-5 and V is TRBV7-3, with a possible D match to TRBD2 (6 bases). Trimming removed 5 bases from V and 1 base from J, with 11 bases in between. This CDR3 is 14 amino acids long. From germline, CDR1 is SGHTA and CDR2 FQGTGA. CDR3 residues: CASSPTGLQETQYF. CDR3 in DNA: TGTGCCAGCAGCCCCACGGGACTCCAAGAGACCCAGTACTTC.

This chain connects TRBV13 to TRBJ2-3, with 14 bases fitting TRBD2. J was trimmed by 2 bases and V by 0 bases; bases with no gene match: 4. From germline, CDR1 is PRHDT and CDR2 FYEKMQ (reference sequence). This CDR3 comprises 18 residues. Here the CDR3 DNA reads TGTGCCAGCAGCTTAGGGACTAGCGGGGGGGCCCTCACAGATACGCAGTATTTT. Its protein product is CASSLGTSGGALTDTQYF.

This clone showed up just once. V gene TRBV5-5 combines with J gene TRBJ2-6; a weak D match, TRBD2 (5 bases). Germline CDR1 is SGHKS and CDR2 is YYEKEE (reference sequence). V was shortened by 0 bases and J by 0 bases, with 16 bases between the two germline ends. This CDR3 has 19 amino acids. The CDR3 sequence is CASSLEAGLLLSGANVLTF. In DNA form, the CDR3 reads TGTGCCAGCAGCTTGGAGGCGGGCCTACTGCTCTCTGGGGCCAACGTCCTGACTTTC.

V and J are TRBV4-2 and TRBJ1-5, with D maybe TRBD1 (6 bases). Germline V gives CDR1 LGHNA, CDR2 YNFKEQ. The CDR3 runs to 15 residues. Trimming shortened V by 0 bases and J by 6 bases, and 12 bases separated the two germline ends. The CDR3 sequence: CASSQDWRGGQPQHF. The DNA of the CDR3 is TGTGCCAGCAGCCAAGATTGGAGAGGGGGTCAGCCCCAGCATTTT.

The rearrangement links TRBV11-2 to TRBJ2-4; D call uncertain. Germline lookup yields CDR1 SGHAT and CDR2 FQNNGV. Trimming took off 2 bases at V and 9 bases at J, with 5 bases between the two ends. The CDR3 has 11 amino acids. The DNA of the CDR3 is TGTGCCAGCAGCTTAACGGGCATTCAGTACTTC. Its protein product is CASSLTGIQYF.

The chain combines TRBV5-1 with TRBJ2-1, with D perhaps assigned TRBD1 or TRBD2 (5 bases each). Per the germline V gene, CDR1 is SGHRS and CDR2 is YFSETQ. Trimming pared 0 bases from V and 10 bases from J, leaving 14 bases between. This CDR3 comprises 14 residues. As DNA, the CDR3 is TGCGCCAGCAGCTTGGCCTCGGGGTCAGGGGAGCAGTTCTTC. Protein sequence: CASSLASGSGEQFF.

This chain connects TRBV11-1 to TRBJ2-7; D may match TRBD1 or TRBD2 (5 bases each). This CDR3 is built from 14 residues. From germline, CDR1 is SGHAT and CDR2 FQDESV (reference sequence). Trimming cost V 1 base and J 3 bases, with 10 bases left between them. CDR3 sequence: CASSLGGTDYEQYF. CDR3 DNA sequence: TGTGCCAGCAGCTTAGGGGGGACGGACTACGAGCAGTACTTC.

This chain links TRBV2 with TRBJ1-2, with D possibly matching TRBD1 (6 bases). The CDR3 contains 13 residues. The ends were cut back, 8 bases at V and 10 bases at J, with 20 bases in the middle. The germline V gene encodes CDR1 SNHLY and CDR2 FYNNEI. The CDR3 sequence: CASAKRQVWDYTF. CDR3 nucleotides: TGTGCCAGCGCCAAGAGACAGGTTTGGGACTACACCTTC. The full variable domain, in which reference TRBV2 and TRBJ1-2 provide the parts outside the CDR3, is EPEVTQTPSHQVTQMGQEVILRCVPISNHLYFYWYRQILGQKVEFLVSFYNNEISEKSEIFDDQFSVERPDGSNFTLKIRSTKLEDSAMYFCASAKRQVWDYTFGSGTRLTVV.

In its sample, this clone was seen once. The J gene is TRBJ1-1, the V gene TRBV4-1; weak D call: TRBD1 (5 bases). Between the trimmed V and J ends, which lost 1 base and 7 bases, there was a span of 16 bases. Germline lookup yields CDR1 MGHRA and CDR2 YSYEKL. CDR3 length: 15 residues. The CDR3 DNA reads TGCGCCAGCAGCCAAGGTCACGGGGCGGGGAATGAAGCTTTCTTT. Protein product: CASSQGHGAGNEAFF.